Given below is one T cell receptor (beta chain) in context. The data were obtained in a study of T cell changes during pregnancy in multiple sclerosis. Some clones are missing from TCRdb's copy, which holds only in-frame ones; the method was immunoSEQ multiplex PCR. Of 40,000 or so clones listed, 75% to 95% are singletons. Looked up from germline, CDR1 is MDHEN and CDR2 is SYDVKM. The ends lost 6 bases at V and 4 bases at J; junction bases unmatched: 8. The CDR3 has 15 amino acids. This TCR was sampled from a female donor in good health, enrolled as a control in a pregnancy study. Sequencing used CD4+ T cells from peripheral blood mononuclear cells, obtained in the third trimester of pregnancy. The chain uses TRBV28 and TRBJ2-7; 11 bases match TRBD1. The CDR3 DNA sequence: TGTGCCAGCAGCATGGGACAGGGGGTAAGGTACGAGCAGTACTTC. It translates to CASSMGQGVRYEQYF.